The source of this TCR beta chain is a study of cytomegalovirus exposure and HLA in healthy donors. Primers included in the PCR were 60 Vbeta and 13 Jbeta primers. Method: immunoSEQ multiplex PCR; TCRdb's copy keeps in-frame clones and lacks some. Altogether around 100,000 clones are present, about 70% being singletons, with the ten largest covering around 2.5%. J was trimmed by 0 bases and V by 6 bases; bases with no gene match: 6. The CDR3 contains 14 residues. CDR1 and CDR2 (germline): SGDLS, YYNGEE. The sequence came from a man aged 50 or older in good health and CMV-seropositive. The sequencing sample was made of PBMCs. The rearrangement links TRBV9 to TRBJ2-7; 7 positions agree with TRBD1. The CDR3 protein is CASNQGVSSYEQYF. The CDR3 DNA is TGTGCCAGCAATCAGGGGGTGAGCTCCTACGAGCAGTACTTC.